A selection of T cell receptor beta chains follows, all from one sample in a study of T cell responses to AZD1222 COVID-19 vaccine. Libraries were prepared by immunoSEQ multiplex PCR; TCRdb keeps only in-frame clonotypes and omits some of them. This table has 100,000 to 150,000 clones, more than 85% appearing once. The sequencing used peripheral blood, collected 28 days after the second AZD1222 dose. The source of these receptors is an adult who received the AZD1222 COVID-19 vaccine. Each CDR3 is given with its conserved first and last residue. D genes are given only for firm matches. Clone size is stated in some rows and not others, as once, few, many or a class when expanded.

j_gene,v_gene,abundance,d_gene,CDR3aa,CDR3nt
TRBJ2-1,TRBV9,-,-,CASSVDQGNNEQFF,TGTGCCAGCAGCGTAGATCAGGGAAACAATGAGCAGTTCTTC
TRBJ1-3,TRBV7-9,-,-,CASSLSGGNSGNTIYF,TGTGCCAGCAGCTTATCGGGTGGGAACTCTGGAAACACCATATATTTT
TRBJ2-1,TRBV7-2,-,TRBD2,CASSYGTSANEQFF,TGTGCCAGCAGCTACGGGACTAGTGCCAATGAGCAGTTCTTC
TRBJ1-5,TRBV7-3,once,TRBD1,CASSLDRDQPQHF,TGTGCCAGCAGCTTAGACAGGGATCAGCCCCAGCATTTT
TRBJ1-5,TRBV18,-,-,CASSPAGVSNQPQHF,TGTGCCAGCTCACCGGCGGGAGTTAGCAATCAGCCCCAGCATTTT
TRBJ1-5,TRBV9,-,-,CASSPSSTTGTGNQPQHF,TGTGCCAGCAGCCCTAGTTCCACTACGGGGACCGGGAATCAGCCCCAGCATTTT
TRBJ1-1,TRBV4-1,-,-,CASSQERAGGRAFF,TGCGCCAGCAGCCAAGAACGTGCGGGCGGGAGAGCTTTCTTT
TRBJ2-7,TRBV4-2,-,TRBD2,CASSQGLAGGLNYEQYF,TGTGCCAGCAGCCAAGGGCTAGCGGGGGGGCTGAACTACGAGCAGTACTTC
TRBJ1-1,TRBV3-1/TRBV3-2,-,TRBD1,CASSPQGEDTEAFF,TGTGCCAGCAGCCCACAGGGGGAAGACACTGAAGCTTTCTTT
TRBJ1-4,TRBV5-1,once,-,CASSSRGRSEKLFF,TGCGCCAGCAGCTCCAGGGGAAGGAGTGAAAAACTGTTTTTT
TRBJ2-5,TRBV18,-,-,CASHGLGQETQYF,TGTGCCAGCCACGGGTTGGGCCAAGAGACCCAGTACTTC
TRBJ2-1,TRBV19,-,TRBD2,CASTGASGLGGEQFF,TGTGCCAGTACCGGCGCTAGCGGTTTGGGGGGTGAGCAGTTCTTC
TRBJ1-5,TRBV4-1,once,TRBD1,CASSQAQTGGQPQHF,TGCGCCAGCAGCCAGGCACAAACAGGGGGTCAGCCCCAGCATTTT
TRBJ2-1,TRBV21-1,-,-,CATPSSGYEQFF,TGTGCCACGCCGAGTAGCGGGTATGAGCAGTTCTTC
TRBJ1-1,TRBV19,-,-,CASSITLNTEAFF,TGTGCCAGTAGTATCACACTGAACACTGAAGCTTTCTTT
TRBJ2-7,TRBV10-3,-,-,CAIRRDANYEQYF,TGTGCCATCAGGCGGGACGCAAACTACGAGCAGTACTTC
TRBJ1-2,TRBV7-9,-,TRBD1,CASSPMGQRGYGYTF,TGTGCCAGCAGCCCGATGGGACAGAGAGGATATGGCTACACCTTC
TRBJ2-2,TRBV2,-,TRBD1,CASCGTGVESGELFF,TGTGCCAGCTGCGGGACAGGGGTGGAGTCCGGGGAGCTGTTTTTT
TRBJ1-2,TRBV30,-,-,CAWSVPGWYGYTF,TGTGCCTGGAGTGTACCAGGGTGGTATGGCTACACCTTC
TRBJ2-1,TRBV6-5,-,-,CASSRADTYNEQFF,TGTGCCAGCAGCCGGGCGGACACCTACAATGAGCAGTTCTTC
TRBJ2-5,TRBV21-1,-,-,CASSKGGQGETQYF,TGTGCCAGCAGCAAAGGGGGACAGGGGGAGACCCAGTACTTC
TRBJ1-4,TRBV2,few,-,CASSERPAEKAEKLFF,TGTGCCAGCAGTGAACGGCCCGCGGAGAAGGCTGAAAAACTGTTTTTT
TRBJ2-1,TRBV29-1,few,TRBD2,CSATLAGTYNEQFF,TGCAGCGCCACTCTAGCGGGGACTTACAATGAGCAGTTCTTC
TRBJ2-3,TRBV5-1,-,-,CASSLPGPLFGTDTQYF,TGCGCCAGCAGCCTACCGGGACCCCTCTTCGGCACAGATACGCAGTATTTT
TRBJ1-1,TRBV11-2,-,-,CASSSIGQNTEAFF,TGTGCCAGCAGCTCAATCGGTCAAAACACTGAAGCTTTCTTT
TRBJ1-4,TRBV11-2,-,-,CASSSNRINEKLFF,TGTGCCAGCAGCTCGAACAGAATCAATGAAAAACTGTTTTTT
TRBJ1-2,TRBV21-1,-,-,CASSGGQAGRNNYGYTF,TGTGCCAGCAGCGGAGGACAGGCCGGAAGAAATAACTATGGCTACACCTTC
TRBJ2-5,TRBV5-1,-,TRBD1,CASSPRTGGETQYF,TGCGCCAGCAGCCCGCGGACAGGGGGAGAGACCCAGTACTTC
TRBJ1-1,TRBV7-3,once,-,CASSDLGAGNTEAFF,TGTGCCAGCAGCGATTTGGGCGCCGGGAACACTGAAGCTTTCTTT
TRBJ1-5,TRBV6-6,few,-,CASSTRAQGHQPQHF,TGTGCCAGCAGCACTAGGGCACAGGGTCATCAGCCCCAGCATTTT
TRBJ1-1,TRBV29-1,-,TRBD1,CSVAGQGGTEAFF,TGCAGCGTGGCCGGACAGGGTGGCACTGAAGCTTTCTTT
TRBJ1-1,TRBV18,-,-,CASSPRQWDTEAFF,TGTGCCAGCTCACCAAGACAGTGGGACACTGAAGCTTTCTTT
TRBJ2-3,TRBV19,-,-,CASSIYTDTQYF,TGTGCCAGTAGTATCTACACAGATACGCAGTATTTT
TRBJ1-2,TRBV6-1,-,TRBD1,CASSEKGGPNYGYTF,TGTGCCAGCAGTGAAAAAGGGGGCCCTAACTATGGCTACACCTTC
TRBJ1-1,TRBV11-2,-,-,CASSSFTEAFF,TGTGCCAGCAGCTCCTTCACTGAAGCTTTCTTT
TRBJ1-2,TRBV7-9,-,-,CASSWDLLYGYTF,TGTGCCAGCAGCTGGGACCTTCTCTATGGCTACACCTTC
TRBJ1-2,TRBV24-1,-,TRBD1,CATSPADRGDGYTF,TGTGCCACCAGTCCCGCCGACAGGGGTGATGGCTACACCTTC
TRBJ1-6,TRBV5-1,few,-,CASSSMGNSPLHF,TGCGCCAGCAGCTCAATGGGGAATTCACCCCTCCACTTT